These 6 T cell receptor beta chains were all obtained from the same sample, sequenced in a study of OX40 agonist ivuxolimab in advanced cancers. Clones were sequenced by immunoSEQ multiplex PCR, and TCRdb holds only the in-frame ones, with some missing. The data contain 81,000 or so clones, more than 75% of them seen just once; the ten biggest clones take up 0.45% to 0.55%. This specimen was CD4+ or CD8+ T cells sorted from blood, taken in a trial of the OX40 agonist ivuxolimab. Receptors originate from an adult with an advanced solid tumor such as melanoma, head and neck, liver or kidney cancer.

This clone was recorded once. The DNA for the CDR3 is TGCGCCAGCAGCTTGGGGACTAGTCGCCCCCAGTACTTC. It translates to CASSLGTSRPQYF. The chain has TRBV5-1 and TRBJ2-5, with 7 bases matching TRBD2. Germline CDR1 is SGHRS and CDR2 is YFSETQ. CDR3 size: 13 residues. Trimming removed 0 bases from V and 9 bases from J; junction bases left unmatched: 5.

In DNA form, the CDR3 reads TGTGCCAGCAGTGCCCAGACGAGTAGAGGGGCCAACACTGAAGCTTTCTTT. This translates into CASSAQTSRGANTEAFF. The chain carries TRBV6-1 and TRBJ1-1; the D gene is possibly TRBD1 (5 bases). The CDR3 is 17 amino acids. V gave up 4 bases and J gave up 2 bases, with 20 bases separating them. Per germline, CDR1 MNHNS and CDR2 SASEGT.

This clone was recorded once. V gene TRBV11-2 combines with J gene TRBJ2-1; possible D gene TRBD1, 5 bases. Germline assignment: CDR1 SGHAT and CDR2 FQNNGV. The V gene lost 5 bases and the J gene lost 0 bases, with 14 bases spanning the gap. This CDR3 contains 16 residues. CDR3 in DNA: TGTGCCAGCAGCCTTCGTTCCGACAGCTCCTACAATGAGCAGTTCTTC. Translated, it gives CASSLRSDSSYNEQFF.

The rearrangement joins TRBV5-1 to TRBJ1-1, with D perhaps matching TRBD1 (5 bases). The length of the CDR3 is 14 residues. Between the trimmed V and J ends, which lost 0 bases and 10 bases, there was a span of 16 bases. CDR1 SGHRS and CDR2 YFSETQ come from the germline V gene. CDR3 sequence reads: CASSLEEGVGSAFF. DNA of the CDR3: TGCGCCAGCAGCTTGGAGGAAGGGGTCGGATCAGCTTTCTTT.

The CDR3 DNA is TGTGCCATCAGTGCCGAGATCACGGCCTATGGCTACACCTTC. It encodes CAISAEITAYGYTF. This chain links TRBV10-3 with TRBJ1-2; D is unresolved. The ends were cut back, 4 bases at V and 4 bases at J, with 13 bases in the middle. CDR1 is ENHRY, CDR2 SYGVKD, per germline. This CDR3 is 14 amino acids long.

The chain joins TRBV6-6 to TRBJ2-1; 7 bases line up with TRBD2. Germline V gene data show CDR1 as MNHNY and CDR2 as SVGAGI (reference sequence). Trimming cost V 5 bases and J 0 bases; bases outside gene matches: 7. The CDR3 extends over 16 amino acids. Here the CDR3 DNA reads TGTGCCAGCAGTGCACCGGGACTAAGCTCCTACAATGAGCAGTTCTTC. Encoded protein: CASSAPGLSSYNEQFF.